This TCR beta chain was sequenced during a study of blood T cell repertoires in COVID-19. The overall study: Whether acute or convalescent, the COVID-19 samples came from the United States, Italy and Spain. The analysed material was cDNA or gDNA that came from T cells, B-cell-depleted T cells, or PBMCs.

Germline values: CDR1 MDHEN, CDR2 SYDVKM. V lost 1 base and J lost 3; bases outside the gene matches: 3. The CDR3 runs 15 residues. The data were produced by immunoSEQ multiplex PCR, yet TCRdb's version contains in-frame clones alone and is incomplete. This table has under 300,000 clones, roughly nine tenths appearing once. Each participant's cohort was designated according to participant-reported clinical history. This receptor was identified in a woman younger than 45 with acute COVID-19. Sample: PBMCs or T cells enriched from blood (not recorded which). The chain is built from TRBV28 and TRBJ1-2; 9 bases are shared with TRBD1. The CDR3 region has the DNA TGTGCCAGCAGTTTATATCGGACAGGGGACTATGGCTACACCTTC. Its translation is CASSLYRTGDYGYTF.